Listed here are 23 T cell receptor beta chains from one sample, sequenced in a study of T cells after posttransplantation cyclophosphamide. The naive gate required viable CD3+CD4+ or CD3+CD8+ cells with CCR7+CD45RA+CD45RO-CD95-CD27+CD28+ phenotype. TCRdb's copy holds only in-frame clones and misses some; the assay was immunoSEQ multiplex PCR. The sample contains roughly 23,000 clones, about 97% of which appear only once. Sequences were obtained from naive CD4+ T cells sorted from PBMCs. These receptors all stem from a man in his fifties or sixties in good health, CMV-negative, and a related stem cell transplant donor.

This clone was picked up one time. The V and J genes are TRBV19 and TRBJ2-3, with D uncertain. This CDR3 spans 15 amino acids. The V gene lost 3 bases and the J gene lost 0 bases, with 10 bases spanning the gap. The V gene's germline CDR1 is LNHDA and CDR2 SQIVND (reference sequence). The CDR3 bases are TGTGCCAGTAGTATCGGTCCTACTAGCACAGATACGCAGTATTTT. This gives the protein CASSIGPTSTDTQYF.

This clone came up once. The chain has TRBV4-1 and TRBJ2-7; 8 bases match TRBD2. V was clipped by 3 bases and J by 3 bases; unmatched bases: 7. This CDR3 is 15 amino acids long. Per the germline V gene, CDR1 is MGHRA and CDR2 is YSYEKL. The CDR3 sequence: CASSQGTRNYYEQYF. In DNA, the CDR3 is TGCGCCAGCAGCCAGGGGACTAGAAACTACTACGAGCAGTACTTC.

This clone has only one observation. This CDR3 is also generated by other DNA sequences in the sample. The V gene is TRBV11-2, the J gene TRBJ1-6; maybe TRBD1 (5 bases). Per the germline V gene, CDR1 is SGHAT and CDR2 is FQNNGV. The CDR3 length is 14 residues. V was trimmed by 5 bases and J by 6 bases, leaving 11 bases between them. The CDR3 DNA is TGTGCCAGCAGCCAGCGAAGGGGTAATTCACCCCTCCACTTT. It encodes CASSQRRGNSPLHF. The complete variable domain, with remaining parts taken from reference TRBV11-2 and TRBJ1-6, reads EAGVAQSPRYKIIEKRQSVAFWCNPISGHATLYWYQQILGQGPKLLIQFQNNGVVDDSQLPKDRFSAERLKGVDSTLKIQPAKLEDSAVYLCASSQRRGNSPLHFGNGTRLTVT.

The chain carries TRBV5-1 and TRBJ2-7, with 10 bases fitting TRBD1. Germline loops: CDR1 SGHRS, CDR2 YFSETQ. V lost 7 bases, J lost 5 bases, and 6 bases stayed unmatched. The CDR3 extends over 13 amino acids. The CDR3 sequence: CASGRDRGHEQYF. CDR3 sequence (DNA): TGCGCCAGCGGTCGGGACAGGGGCCACGAGCAGTACTTC. Supplemented by reference TRBV5-1 and TRBJ2-7, the full variable domain reads KAGVTQTPRYLIKTRGQQVTLSCSPISGHRSVSWYQQTPGQGLQFLFEYFSETQRNKGNFPGRFSGRQFSNSRSEMNVSTLELGDSALYLCASGRDRGHEQYFGPGTRLTVT.

This chain uses TRBV6-5 with TRBJ2-7, with D possibly matching TRBD1 (6 bases). Germline loops: CDR1 MNHEY, CDR2 SVGAGI. The CDR3 covers 13 residues. Trimming cost V 6 bases and J 3 bases, with 12 bases left between them. The CDR3 DNA is TGTGCCAGCAGACCGACAGGATTCTACGAGCAGTACTTC. Protein product: CASRPTGFYEQYF.

This clone has just one count. The chain joins TRBV27 to TRBJ2-5; TRBD1 matches 7 bases. Germline V CDR1 and CDR2: MNHEY, SMNVEV (reference sequence). The CDR3 has 14 residues. The trim removed 2 bases at V and 6 bases at J, leaving 6 bases unmatched. CDR3 sequence: CASSLRQGWKTQYF. The CDR3 DNA reads TGTGCCAGCAGTTTACGACAGGGTTGGAAGACCCAGTACTTC.

The chain joins TRBV5-5 to TRBJ1-5, with 10 bases fitting TRBD1. Germline V CDR1 and CDR2: SGHKS, YYEKEE (reference sequence). The junction had 8 bases not matched to a gene; V was cut back by 2 bases and J by 3 bases. The CDR3 length is 17 residues. This CDR3 reads CASSFTGTGVDNQPQHF. In DNA, the CDR3 is TGTGCCAGCAGCTTTACCGGGACAGGGGTTGACAATCAGCCCCAGCATTTT.

The chain joins TRBV15 to TRBJ1-1; D is ambiguous. V lost 0 bases and J 6 bases, leaving 14 bases between the germline ends. The CDR3 contains 15 residues. The germline CDR1 and CDR2 sequences are LNHNV and YYDKDF (reference sequence). CDR3: CATSRDPSREAEAFF. CDR3 DNA sequence: TGTGCCACCAGCAGAGATCCTAGTAGGGAGGCTGAAGCTTTCTTT.

This chain links TRBV7-8 with TRBJ2-1; D is possibly TRBD2 (6 bases). The CDR3 is 14 amino acids. Germline CDR1 and CDR2: SGHVS and FQNEAQ. The V and J ends lost 9 bases and 5 bases respectively, with 17 bases between them. CDR3 protein: CASYRGGDDNEQFF. In nucleotides, the CDR3 is TGTGCCAGTTATCGGGGAGGAGACGACAATGAGCAGTTCTTC.

The chain links TRBV9 to TRBJ2-5; TRBD2 aligns across 10 bases. Germline trimming cut 6 bases from V and 4 bases from J; bases unmatched to any gene: 12. Germline V lookup: CDR1 SGDLS, CDR2 YYNGEE. The CDR3 extends over 16 amino acids. CDR3 DNA sequence: TGTGCCAGCACCCTTGGCCTAGCGGGAGTTAGAGAGACCCAGTACTTC. Its translation: CASTLGLAGVRETQYF.

The V and J genes are TRBV19 and TRBJ1-3; no clear D gene. The V end was cut by 3 bases, the J end by 0 bases, with 9 bases between. In germline, CDR1 is LNHDA, CDR2 SQIVND (reference sequence). This CDR3 is 15 amino acids long. The CDR3 spells CASSIRAGSGNTIYF. The CDR3 DNA follows: TGTGCCAGTAGTATTCGTGCGGGCTCTGGAAACACCATATATTTT. Variable domain in full (rest from reference TRBV19 and TRBJ1-3): DGGITQSPKYLFRKEGQNVTLSCEQNLNHDAMYWYRQDPGQGLRLIYYSQIVNDFQKGDIAEGYSVSREKKESFPLTVTSAQKNPTAFYLCASSIRAGSGNTIYFGEGSWLTVV.

The V and J genes are TRBV7-2 and TRBJ2-5; tentative D call: TRBD1 (6 bases). The V and J ends lost 5 bases and 7 bases respectively, with 14 bases between them. From germline, CDR1 is SGHTA and CDR2 FQGNSA. The CDR3 consists of 13 residues. As DNA, the CDR3 is TGTGCCAGCAGCCAACGGGCCAGGGGGACCCAGTACTTC. Its protein is CASSQRARGTQYF. The full variable domain, its missing parts supplied by reference TRBV7-2 and TRBJ2-5, is GAGVSQSPSNKVTEKGKDVELRCDPISGHTALYWYRQSLGQGLEFLIYFQGNSAPDKSGLPSDRFSAERTGGSVSTLTIQRTQQEDSAVYLCASSQRARGTQYFGPGTRLLVL.

The chain recombines TRBV19 with TRBJ2-1; 7 bases map to TRBD1. CDR3 length: 15 residues. The germline CDR1 and CDR2 sequences are LNHDA and SQIVND (reference sequence). The V segment lost 2 bases and the J segment 6 bases; nucleotides outside the gene matches: 7. CDR3 residues: CASSITGDVINEQFF. The DNA for the CDR3 is TGTGCCAGTAGTATAACAGGGGACGTGATCAATGAGCAGTTCTTC.

This clone was counted a single time. The chain links TRBV7-3 to TRBJ2-7, with TRBD1 matching 10 bases. The CDR3 covers 15 residues. Trimming took 5 bases from V and 4 from J; bases not matched to a gene: 8. Per germline, CDR1 SGHTA and CDR2 FQGTGA. CDR3 nucleotide sequence: TGTGCCAGCAGCCTATCCGGGACAGGGGCATACGAGCAGTACTTC. It yields the protein CASSLSGTGAYEQYF.

The chain uses TRBV11-2 and TRBJ1-6, with 8 nucleotides matching TRBD1. In germline, CDR1 is SGHAT, CDR2 FQNNGV. Trimming removed 3 bases from V and 14 bases from J; junction bases left unmatched: 12. The CDR3 runs 15 residues. This CDR3 is CASSLQQGVIAALHF. DNA of the CDR3: TGTGCCAGCAGCTTGCAACAGGGGGTCATAGCGGCCCTCCACTTT. The whole variable domain, filled in from reference TRBV11-2 and TRBJ1-6, reads EAGVAQSPRYKIIEKRQSVAFWCNPISGHATLYWYQQILGQGPKLLIQFQNNGVVDDSQLPKDRFSAERLKGVDSTLKIQPAKLEDSAVYLCASSLQQGVIAALHFGNGTRLTVT.

The chain has TRBV29-1 and TRBJ2-3; TRBD1 aligns across 11 bases. CDR1 and CDR2 (germline): SQVTM, ANQGSEA. V lost 6 bases to trimming and J lost 1 base; unmatched junction nucleotides: 12. The CDR3 covers 17 residues. The CDR3 protein is CSVRGQGGYWGTDTQYF. Here the CDR3 DNA reads TGCAGCGTCCGGGGACAGGGGGGATATTGGGGCACAGATACGCAGTATTTT.

This clone was observed once. This CDR3 is CASSQSGGAETQYF. The CDR3 DNA reads TGTGCCAGCAGCCAGAGCGGGGGGGCTGAGACCCAGTACTTC. The chain recombines TRBV11-2 with TRBJ2-5; the match to TRBD2 covers 10 bases. CDR1 SGHAT and CDR2 FQNNGV come from the germline V gene. The CDR3 extends over 14 amino acids. The V and J ends lost 5 bases and 5 bases, in that order; junction bases with no gene match: 5.

This rearrangement joins TRBV18 to TRBJ2-5; 8 bases fit TRBD2. The CDR3 has 15 amino acids. Germline trimming cut 3 bases from V and 5 bases from J; bases unmatched to any gene: 8. Per germline, CDR1 KGHSH and CDR2 LQKENI. The CDR3 coding sequence is TGTGCCAGCTCACCGGGACTAGGTGTTGGTGAGACCCAGTACTTC. It encodes CASSPGLGVGETQYF.

The chain employs TRBV18 and TRBJ1-1; the D gene is possibly TRBD1 (6 bases). Germline CDR1 KGHSH, CDR2 LQKENI. The CDR3 has 14 residues. V lost 2 bases and J lost 1, with 8 bases in between. The CDR3 region has the DNA TGTGCCAGCTCACCAGGGGGCGGGAACACTGAAGCTTTCTTT. Translating gives CASSPGGGNTEAFF.

The chain employs TRBV5-1 and TRBJ2-1; 9 positions match TRBD2. Germline V gene sequence: CDR1 SGHRS, CDR2 YFSETQ. Unmatched junction bases numbered 7, after V lost 0 bases and J lost 9 bases. The CDR3 has 15 amino acids. CDR3 in amino acids: CASSLAAGGLGEQFF. For the CDR3, the DNA is TGCGCCAGCAGCTTGGCGGCGGGGGGGCTAGGTGAGCAGTTCTTC.

The V call is TRBV5-6, the J call TRBJ1-1; 7 positions agree with TRBD1. CDR1 and CDR2 from the germline V gene are SGHDT and YYEEEE. The ends lost 1 base at V and 6 bases at J; junction bases unmatched: 6. The CDR3 consists of 14 residues. CDR3 amino acids: CASSLIDREAEAFF. DNA for the CDR3: TGTGCCAGCAGCTTGATCGACAGGGAGGCTGAAGCTTTCTTT.

The chain recombines TRBV30 with TRBJ1-2; 7 positions agree with TRBD1. This CDR3 region has 11 residues. Looked up from germline, CDR1 is GTSNPN and CDR2 is SVGIG (reference sequence). Trimming cost V 5 bases and J 4 bases; bases outside gene matches: 1. DNA of the CDR3: TGTGCCTGGCGGACAGGCTATGGCTACACCTTC. This translates into CAWRTGYGYTF.

V is TRBV5-1 and J is TRBJ2-5; D perhaps matches TRBD1 (6 bases). Per germline, CDR1 SGHRS and CDR2 YFSETQ. V was shortened by 3 bases and J by 5 bases, with 11 bases between the two germline ends. The CDR3 sequence is 13 residues long. This CDR3 is CASSWDMGETQYF. In DNA, the CDR3 is TGCGCCAGCAGCTGGGACATGGGGGAGACCCAGTACTTC.